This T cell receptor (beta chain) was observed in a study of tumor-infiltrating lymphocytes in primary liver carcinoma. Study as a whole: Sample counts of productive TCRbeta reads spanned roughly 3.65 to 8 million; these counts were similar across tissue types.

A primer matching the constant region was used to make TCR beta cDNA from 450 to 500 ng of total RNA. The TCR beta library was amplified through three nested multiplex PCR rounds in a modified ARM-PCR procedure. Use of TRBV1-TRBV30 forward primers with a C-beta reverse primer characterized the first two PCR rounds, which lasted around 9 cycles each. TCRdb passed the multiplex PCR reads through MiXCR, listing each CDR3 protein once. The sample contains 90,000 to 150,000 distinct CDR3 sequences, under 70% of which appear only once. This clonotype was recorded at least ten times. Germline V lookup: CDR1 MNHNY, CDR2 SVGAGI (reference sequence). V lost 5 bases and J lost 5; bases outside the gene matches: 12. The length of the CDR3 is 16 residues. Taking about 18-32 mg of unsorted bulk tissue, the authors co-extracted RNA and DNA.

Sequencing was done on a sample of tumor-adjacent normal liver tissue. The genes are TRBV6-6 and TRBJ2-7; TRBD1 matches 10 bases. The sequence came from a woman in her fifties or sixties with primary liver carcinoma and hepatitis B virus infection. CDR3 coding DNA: TGTGCCAGCAGTCCAACCCCGGGACAGGGGTTCCACGAGCAGTACTTC. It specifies CASSPTPGQGFHEQYF.